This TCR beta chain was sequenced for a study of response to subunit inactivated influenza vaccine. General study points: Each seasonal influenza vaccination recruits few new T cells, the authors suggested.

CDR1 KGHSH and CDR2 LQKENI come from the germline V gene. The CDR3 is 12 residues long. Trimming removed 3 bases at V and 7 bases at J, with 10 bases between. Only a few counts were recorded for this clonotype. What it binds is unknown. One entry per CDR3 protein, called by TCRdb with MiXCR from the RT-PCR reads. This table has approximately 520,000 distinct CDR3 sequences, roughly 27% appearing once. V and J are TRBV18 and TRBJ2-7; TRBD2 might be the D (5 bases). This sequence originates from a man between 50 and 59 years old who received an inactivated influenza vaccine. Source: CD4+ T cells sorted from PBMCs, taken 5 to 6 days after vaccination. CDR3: CASSPDRREQYF. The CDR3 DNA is TGTGCCAGCTCACCGGACCGGAGGGAGCAGTACTTC.